Below are 27 T cell receptor beta chains sequenced from a single sample in a study of cytomegalovirus exposure and HLA in healthy donors. The assay was immunoSEQ multiplex PCR, and TCRdb's table has in-frame clones only and misses some. Among fewer than 200,000 clones listed, roughly 84% were seen once. Sequencing input: PBMCs. Receptors originate from a young woman in good health and CMV-seropositive.

V gene TRBV19 combines with J gene TRBJ2-6; no firm D call. The CDR3 has 18 residues. The germline V gene encodes CDR1 LNHDA and CDR2 SQIVND (reference sequence). Between the trimmed V and J ends, which lost 2 bases and 1 base, there was a span of 15 bases. DNA for the CDR3: TGTGCCAGTAGTATACGGGTAGTCATCCCGTCTGGGGCCAACGTCCTGACTTTC. This translates into CASSIRVVIPSGANVLTF.

The chain has TRBV19 and TRBJ2-7; D perhaps matches TRBD2 (5 bases). CDR3 length: 13 residues. Between the trimmed V and J ends, which lost 1 base and 4 bases, there was a span of 8 bases. Germline loops: CDR1 LNHDA, CDR2 SQIVND (reference sequence). The CDR3 spells CASSIGPGYEQYF. The DNA for the CDR3 is TGTGCCAGTAGTATAGGTCCGGGGTACGAGCAGTACTTC.

The chain uses TRBV7-8 and TRBJ2-3; the match to TRBD2 covers 9 bases. The CDR3 contains 16 residues. The germline V gene encodes CDR1 SGHVS and CDR2 FQNEAQ. With V trimmed by 5 bases and J by 0 bases, 6 bases remained unmatched. DNA for the CDR3: TGTGCCAGCAGCGCGGGGGGGCAAACTAGCACAGATACGCAGTATTTT. Its protein is CASSAGGQTSTDTQYF.

The chain has TRBV20-1 and TRBJ1-1, with 8 bases lining up with TRBD1. Germline CDR1 reads DFQATT; CDR2 reads SNEGSKA (reference sequence). The CDR3 totals 10 residues. The CDR3 protein is CKQGADEAFF. The DNA of the CDR3 is TGCAAGCAGGGGGCAGATGAAGCTTTCTTT.

The CDR3, as DNA: TGTGCCAGCAGCCTAGTGTCAGGGACCTACGAGCAGTACTTC. Translating it yields CASSLVSGTYEQYF. J is TRBJ2-7 and V is TRBV7-8, with D perhaps matching TRBD1 (5 bases). Germline lookup yields CDR1 SGHVS and CDR2 FQNEAQ. The CDR3 totals 14 residues. Trimming took off 5 bases at V and 2 bases at J, with 13 bases between the two ends.

The genes are TRBV28 and TRBJ1-5; D ambiguous. V was pared by 3 bases and J by 5 bases, with 11 bases between. Germline loops: CDR1 MDHEN, CDR2 SYDVKM. The CDR3 runs 14 residues. The CDR3 DNA sequence: TGTGCCAGCAGTTTGGGTGAGGGCTATCAGCCCCAGCATTTT. Encoded protein: CASSLGEGYQPQHF.

The chain recombines TRBV7-9 with TRBJ2-5; D is undetermined. Germline V CDR1 and CDR2: SEHNR, FQNEAQ (reference sequence). This CDR3 has 15 amino acids. V was shortened by 5 bases and J by 2 bases, with 15 bases between the two germline ends. The CDR3 sequence is CASSQASGRQETQYF. The CDR3 bases are TGTGCCAGCAGCCAGGCTTCCGGCAGGCAAGAGACCCAGTACTTC.

The CDR3 sequence: CASSGPKYRGNLDGELFF. Written as DNA, the CDR3 is TGTGCCAGCAGCGGCCCAAAGTACAGGGGGAATCTAGACGGGGAGCTGTTTTTT. This chain joins TRBV7-8 and TRBJ2-2, with 8 bases aligning to TRBD1. The V gene's germline CDR1 is SGHVS and CDR2 FQNEAQ. Trimming took 5 bases from V and 7 from J; bases not matched to a gene: 18. The CDR3 loop spans 18 amino acids. Combining the CDR3 with reference TRBV7-8 and TRBJ2-2 gives the whole variable domain GAGVSQSPRYKVAKRGQDVALRCDPISGHVSLFWYQQALGQGPEFLTYFQNEAQLDKSGLPSDRFFAERPEGSVSTLKIQRTQQEDSAVYLCASSGPKYRGNLDGELFFGEGSRLTVL.

The chain has TRBV5-4 and TRBJ1-2; no firm D call. CDR3 length equals 12 residues. V was cut by 4 bases and J by 4 bases, with 8 bases left in between. In germline, CDR1 is SGHNT, CDR2 YYREEE (reference sequence). The CDR3 DNA reads as TGTGCCAGCAGCGAGGGCGGCTATGGCTACACCTTC. Protein product: CASSEGGYGYTF.

The gene calls are TRBV15 and TRBJ2-7; D possibly corresponds to TRBD1 (6 bases). The CDR3 loop spans 13 amino acids. Deletions cut 6 bases from V and 4 bases from J, with 13 bases between. CDR1 LNHNV and CDR2 YYDKDF come from the germline V gene (reference sequence). The CDR3 spells CATRVGTNYEQYF. DNA of the CDR3: TGTGCCACCAGGGTCGGGACAAATTACGAGCAGTACTTC.

This clone was detected a few times. This chain joins TRBV9 and TRBJ2-7; 7 bases align to TRBD1. V dropped 5 bases and J dropped 3; count of bases not matched to a gene: 8. Germline CDR1 SGDLS, CDR2 YYNGEE. This CDR3 spans 14 amino acids. CDR3 amino acids: CASSPGGLVYEQYF. The CDR3 DNA sequence: TGTGCCAGCAGTCCAGGGGGTCTGGTCTACGAGCAGTACTTC.

This clone has ten or more counts. V and J are TRBV19 and TRBJ2-1; 7 nucleotides line up with TRBD1. Germline-derived CDR1 and CDR2 are LNHDA and SQIVND (reference sequence). J gave up 5 bases and V 3 bases, and 4 bases lay outside the gene matches. The CDR3 is 14 residues long. The CDR3 sequence: CASSINDRDNEQFF. The CDR3 DNA is TGTGCCAGTAGTATCAACGACAGGGACAATGAGCAGTTCTTC.

The chain is built from TRBV21-1 and TRBJ2-7; the D call in the table, TRBD1, was not verified against the DNA. TRBV21-1 is labeled a pseudogene. CDR3 length: 17 residues. The CDR3 sequence is CASSKEGGDRCVYEQYF. In DNA form, the CDR3 reads TGTGCCAGCAGCAAAGAGGGTGGGGACAGGTGTGTCTACGAGCAGTACTTC.

This clone was detected once. This sequence joins TRBV5-6 and TRBJ1-2, with D tentatively TRBD1 (5 bases). V was shortened by 0 bases and J by 6 bases, with 9 bases between the two germline ends. Germline CDR1 and CDR2: SGHDT and YYEEEE. This CDR3 region has 13 residues. CDR3 DNA: TGTGCCAGCAGCTTGGGCCAGGGCGATGGCTACACCTTC. This sequence encodes CASSLGQGDGYTF.

This clone appeared once. This chain links TRBV11-1 with TRBJ2-5; D is perhaps TRBD1 (5 bases). Trimming left V 2 bases short and J 4 bases short, with 17 bases between. The CDR3 extends over 16 amino acids. The V gene's germline CDR1 is SGHAT and CDR2 FQDESV (reference sequence). The CDR3, as DNA: TGTGCCAGCAGCTTAAGGTCTGTACAGGCCTCAGAGACCCAGTACTTC. As protein: CASSLRSVQASETQYF. Full variable domain (missing parts from reference TRBV11-1 and TRBJ2-5): EAEVAQSPRYKITEKSQAVAFWCDPISGHATLYWYRQILGQGPELLVQFQDESVVDDSQLPKDRFSAERLKGVDSTLKIQPAELGDSAMYLCASSLRSVQASETQYFGPGTRLLVL.

This clone was recorded only once. This chain links TRBV5-4 with TRBJ2-7, with TRBD2 matching 14 bases. The CDR3 is made up of 16 amino acids. Germline V CDR1 and CDR2: SGHNT, YYREEE (reference sequence). The trim removed 4 bases at V and 3 bases at J, leaving 6 bases unmatched. The CDR3 region has the DNA TGTGCCAGCAGCCAGACTAGCGGGGGGGTTGGCTACGAGCAGTACTTC. This gives the protein CASSQTSGGVGYEQYF.

The chain carries TRBV19 and TRBJ1-6; D is unclear. V lost 5 bases and J lost 9, with 8 bases in between. Germline assignment: CDR1 LNHDA and CDR2 SQIVND (reference sequence). This CDR3 spans 12 amino acids. This CDR3 is CASSSVGSPLHF. The CDR3 coding sequence is TGTGCCAGTAGTTCTGTCGGTTCACCCCTCCACTTT.

The chain recombines TRBV7-9 with TRBJ1-4; D gene uncertain. The CDR3 is 15 residues long. Per the germline V gene, CDR1 is SEHNR and CDR2 is FQNEAQ (reference sequence). The V end was cut by 5 bases, the J end by 3 bases, with 13 bases between. The CDR3 sequence is CASSTSPNSNEKLFF. The CDR3, as DNA: TGTGCCAGCAGCACGAGCCCGAACTCTAATGAAAAACTGTTTTTT.

The J gene is TRBJ1-4, the V gene TRBV7-9, with 7 positions matching TRBD1. CDR1 SEHNR and CDR2 FQNEAQ come from the germline V gene (reference sequence). The CDR3 extends over 19 amino acids. With 5 bases clipped from V and 0 bases from J, the junction kept 15 bases outside the gene matches. Here the CDR3 reads CASSKGGGTAPSTNEKLFF. Here the CDR3 DNA reads TGTGCCAGCAGCAAAGGGGGCGGGACAGCCCCCTCAACTAATGAAAAACTGTTTTTT.

This chain links TRBV11-1 with TRBJ2-4, with 7 bases lining up with TRBD1. Germline CDR1 reads SGHAT; CDR2 reads FQDESV (reference sequence). This CDR3 region has 16 residues. V lost 4 bases, J lost 6 bases, and 12 bases stayed unmatched. CDR3 nucleotide sequence: TGTGCCAGCAGCTCAAAGAACAGGGGATCTTCAAACATTCAGTACTTC. This codes for CASSSKNRGSSNIQYF.

This clone was seen a few times. The genes are TRBV6-1 and TRBJ1-6; 7 bases are a match to TRBD1. Germline CDR1 and CDR2: MNHNS and SASEGT. This CDR3 comprises 15 residues. Trimming at V came to 3 bases and at J to 1 base, leaving 0 bases not matched to a gene. CDR3 amino acids: CASSETGSYNSPLHF. The DNA for the CDR3 is TGTGCCAGCAGTGAGACAGGGTCCTATAATTCACCCCTCCACTTT.

This chain joins TRBV18 and TRBJ2-2; TRBD2 is a possible D gene (6 bases). The germline gives CDR1 KGHSH, CDR2 LQKENI. Trimming cost V 0 bases and J 0 bases, with 14 bases left between them. The CDR3 runs to 18 residues. The DNA of the CDR3 is TGTGCCAGCTCACCACCCCAAGGGGCGGGACCGAACACCGGGGAGCTGTTTTTT. Protein sequence: CASSPPQGAGPNTGELFF.

The chain carries TRBV5-1 and TRBJ2-5, with 8 bases aligning to TRBD1. The CDR3 is 16 residues long. Germline V gene data show CDR1 as SGHRS and CDR2 as YFSETQ. Trimming at V came to 1 base and at J to 0 bases, leaving 5 bases not matched to a gene. Written as DNA, the CDR3 is TGCGCCAGCAGCTTGACAGGGGGGATAAACCAAGAGACCCAGTACTTC. Encoded protein: CASSLTGGINQETQYF.

The rearrangement uses TRBV6-5 and TRBJ2-2; 8 nucleotides align to TRBD2. Germline V gives CDR1 MNHEY, CDR2 SVGAGI. V lost 2 bases, J lost 3 bases, and 5 bases stayed unmatched. The CDR3 is made up of 16 amino acids. CDR3 region: CASSYPSAGDTGELFF. DNA of the CDR3: TGTGCCAGCAGTTACCCCTCAGCGGGGGACACCGGGGAGCTGTTTTTT.

V gene TRBV9 combines with J gene TRBJ1-2; TRBD1 matches at 7 bases. This CDR3 comprises 14 residues. Germline trimming cut 0 bases from V and 2 bases from J; bases unmatched to any gene: 1. Germline V lookup: CDR1 SGDLS, CDR2 YYNGEE. The CDR3 sequence is CASSVGDRNYGYTF. The DNA of the CDR3 is TGTGCCAGCAGCGTAGGGGACAGAAACTATGGCTACACCTTC.

This sequence joins TRBV7-9 and TRBJ2-7; D perhaps matches TRBD2 (6 bases). Germline CDR1 and CDR2: SEHNR and FQNEAQ (reference sequence). V gave up 6 bases and J gave up 3 bases, with 18 bases separating them. The CDR3 sequence is 15 residues long. The CDR3 reads CASSAGAGFIYEQYF. In DNA form, the CDR3 reads TGTGCCAGCAGTGCGGGCGCGGGGTTTATCTACGAGCAGTACTTC. Full variable domain (outside the CDR3, taken from reference TRBV7-9 and TRBJ2-7): DTGVSQNPRHKITKRGQNVTFRCDPISEHNRLYWYRQTLGQGPEFLTYFQNEAQLEKSRLLSDRFSAERPKGSFSTLEIQRTEQGDSAMYLCASSAGAGFIYEQYFGPGTRLTVT.

V is TRBV27 and J is TRBJ2-2; D not resolved. V was cut by 6 bases and J by 4 bases, with 12 bases left in between. Per the germline V gene, CDR1 is MNHEY and CDR2 is SMNVEV (reference sequence). CDR3 length equals 14 residues. The CDR3 DNA sequence: TGTGCCAGCAGCATAGAACCGGGCACCGGGGAGCTGTTTTTT. Protein: CASSIEPGTGELFF.